The clone carrying this T cell receptor (beta chain) was detected a few times. Tagging with unique molecular identifiers was applied to individual cDNA molecules. TCRdb itself ran the 5' RACE reads through MiXCR, one entry per CDR3 protein. Altogether about 83,000 distinct CDR3 sequences are present, 10% being singletons, with the ten largest covering just over 8%. Trimming removed 2 bases at V and 0 bases at J, with 7 bases between. The CDR3 is 14 amino acids. CDR1 and CDR2 from the germline V gene are SGHTA and FQGNSA. This sample was taken from a study of early T cells in non-severe SARS-CoV-2 infection.

The sample was whole blood, taken at baseline. The chain uses TRBV7-2 and TRBJ1-1; D remains ambiguous. This clonotype was sampled from an adult who was a healthcare worker with PCR-confirmed SARS-CoV-2 infection or an uninfected control (not recorded which). CDR3 coding DNA: TGTGCCAGCAGCTTATACCAGGTGAACACTGAAGCTTTCTTT. Translated: CASSLYQVNTEAFF.